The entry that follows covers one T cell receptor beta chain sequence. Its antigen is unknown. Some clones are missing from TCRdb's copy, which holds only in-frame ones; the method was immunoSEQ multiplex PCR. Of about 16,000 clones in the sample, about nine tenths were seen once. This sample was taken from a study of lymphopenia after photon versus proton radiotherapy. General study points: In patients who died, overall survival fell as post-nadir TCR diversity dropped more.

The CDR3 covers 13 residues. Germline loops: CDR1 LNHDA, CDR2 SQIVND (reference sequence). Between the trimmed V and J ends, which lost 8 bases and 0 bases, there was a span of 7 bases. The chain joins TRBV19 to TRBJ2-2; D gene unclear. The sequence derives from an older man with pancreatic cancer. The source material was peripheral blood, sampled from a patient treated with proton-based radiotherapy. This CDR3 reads CASANPNTGELFF. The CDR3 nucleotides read TGTGCCAGTGCGAACCCGAACACCGGGGAGCTGTTTTTT.